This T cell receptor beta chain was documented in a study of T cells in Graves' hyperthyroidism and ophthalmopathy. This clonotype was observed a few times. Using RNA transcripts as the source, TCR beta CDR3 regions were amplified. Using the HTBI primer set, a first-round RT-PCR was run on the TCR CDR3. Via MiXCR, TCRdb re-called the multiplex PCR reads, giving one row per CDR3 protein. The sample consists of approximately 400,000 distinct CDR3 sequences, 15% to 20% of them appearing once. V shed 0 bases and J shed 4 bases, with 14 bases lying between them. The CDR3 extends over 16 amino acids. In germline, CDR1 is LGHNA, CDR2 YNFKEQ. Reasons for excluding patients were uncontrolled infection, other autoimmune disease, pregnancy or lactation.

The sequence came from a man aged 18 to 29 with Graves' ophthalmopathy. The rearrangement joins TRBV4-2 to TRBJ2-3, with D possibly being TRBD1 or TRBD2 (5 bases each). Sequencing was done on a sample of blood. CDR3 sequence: CASSQDYIQGADTQYF. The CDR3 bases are TGTGCCAGCAGCCAAGATTATATCCAGGGAGCAGATACGCAGTATTTT.